Following are 18 T cell receptor beta chains from one sample sequenced in a study of cytomegalovirus exposure and HLA in healthy donors. This PCR relied on a set of 60 Vbeta primers and 13 Jbeta primers. Some clones are missing from TCRdb's copy, which holds only in-frame ones; the method was immunoSEQ multiplex PCR. The sample holds fewer than 200,000 clones, roughly 81% seen once. Sequencing input: PBMCs. The receptor set was obtained from a man aged 30 to 45 in good health and CMV-seropositive.

This clone was counted a single time. V and J are TRBV25-1 and TRBJ1-3; possible D gene TRBD1, 5 bases. Per germline, CDR1 MGHDK and CDR2 SYGVNS. V was shortened by 5 bases and J by 0 bases, with 8 bases between the two germline ends. CDR3 size: 14 residues. The CDR3 loop reads CASSTGFSGNTIYF. CDR3 bases: TGTGCCAGCAGTACAGGTTTCTCTGGAAACACCATATATTTT.

The rearrangement joins TRBV5-8 to TRBJ1-4, with no clear D. The CDR3 length is 12 residues. Per the germline V gene, CDR1 is SGHTS and CDR2 is YDEGEE. The V gene lost 0 bases and the J gene lost 8 bases, with 5 bases spanning the gap. CDR3 protein: CASSLAVEKLFF. CDR3 nucleotide sequence: TGTGCCAGCAGCTTGGCCGTCGAAAAACTGTTTTTT.

As for this clone: One end of the junction varies from germline; a read error may be responsible. The chain joins TRBV5-4 to TRBJ2-5; D might be TRBD2 (7 bases). Germline V gene lookup returns CDR1 SGHNT and CDR2 YYREEE (reference sequence). The CDR3 is made up of 14 amino acids. The CDR3: CASTLKGGKETQYF. DNA of the CDR3: TGTGCCAGCACCTTGAAGGGGGGGAAAGAGACCCAGTACTTC.

The chain employs TRBV4-1 and TRBJ1-1; D might be TRBD1 (5 bases). The CDR3 loop spans 15 amino acids. The V end lost 2 bases, the J end lost 6 bases, and 16 bases lay between the germline ends. Germline values: CDR1 MGHRA, CDR2 YSYEKL. The CDR3 here is CASSQFGGLSSEAFF. The CDR3 region has the DNA TGCGCCAGCAGCCAATTCGGGGGGTTATCATCTGAAGCTTTCTTT.

The chain uses TRBV19 and TRBJ1-4, with D perhaps TRBD1 (5 bases). The V and J ends lost 7 bases and 0 bases respectively, with 9 bases between them. Germline assignment: CDR1 LNHDA and CDR2 SQIVND (reference sequence). The CDR3 length is 14 residues. CDR3 bases: TGTGCCAGTACAGGGTCTGCAACTAATGAAAAACTGTTTTTT. The encoded protein is CASTGSATNEKLFF.

V gene TRBV11-3 combines with J gene TRBJ1-1, with TRBD1 matching 11 bases. This CDR3 is 14 amino acids long. Per the germline V gene, CDR1 is SGHNT and CDR2 is YENEEA. After removal of 5 bases from V and 8 bases from J, the junction contained 7 bases not matched to a gene. The CDR3: CASSTSRDRGEAFF. The CDR3, as DNA: TGTGCCAGCAGCACCTCCCGGGACAGGGGGGAAGCTTTCTTT.

This rearrangement joins TRBV7-9 to TRBJ1-1, with D tentatively TRBD1 (6 bases). The CDR3 is 16 residues long. The germline gives CDR1 SEHNR, CDR2 FQNEAQ (reference sequence). Trimming stripped 5 bases from V and 3 bases from J, with 19 bases between. CDR3 coding DNA: TGTGCCAGCAGCCGTACAGGGAGGGGTGTTGACACTGAAGCTTTCTTT. It is translated as CASSRTGRGVDTEAFF. Full variable domain (missing parts from reference TRBV7-9 and TRBJ1-1): DTGVSQNPRHKITKRGQNVTFRCDPISEHNRLYWYRQTLGQGPEFLTYFQNEAQLEKSRLLSDRFSAERPKGSFSTLEIQRTEQGDSAMYLCASSRTGRGVDTEAFFGQGTRLTVV.

This clone was detected only once. This chain links TRBV29-1 with TRBJ2-7, with TRBD1 identical over 8 bases. The CDR3 runs 13 residues. V lost 2 bases, J lost 4 bases, and 4 bases stayed unmatched. Germline V gene lookup returns CDR1 SQVTM and CDR2 ANQGSEA. The CDR3 spells CSVERDRGYEQYF. The CDR3 DNA reads TGCAGCGTTGAACGCGACAGGGGATACGAGCAGTACTTC.

This chain links TRBV13 with TRBJ2-3; D may be TRBD2 (5 bases). The germline CDR1 and CDR2 sequences are PRHDT and FYEKMQ (reference sequence). Trimming stripped 5 bases from V and 1 base from J, with 10 bases between. This CDR3 has 14 residues. The CDR3 is CASSPQRRTDTQYF. CDR3 coding DNA: TGTGCCAGCAGCCCGCAGCGGCGCACAGATACGCAGTATTTT.

This chain uses TRBV4-2 with TRBJ2-1; 8 bases map to TRBD2. Germline loops: CDR1 LGHNA, CDR2 YNFKEQ. After removal of 1 base from V and 3 bases from J, the junction contained 8 bases not matched to a gene. The CDR3 runs to 17 residues. The CDR3 sequence: CASSQASSGRSYNEQFF. The CDR3 DNA is TGTGCCAGCAGCCAAGCATCGAGCGGGAGAAGCTACAATGAGCAGTTCTTC.

This chain joins TRBV6-5 and TRBJ2-1; 8 bases match TRBD2. Germline values: CDR1 MNHEY, CDR2 SVGAGI. There are 14 residues in the CDR3. J gave up 8 bases and V 3 bases, and 6 bases lay outside the gene matches. The DNA for the CDR3 is TGTGCCAGCAGTTATCGGGGACTAGTGTATGAGCAGTTCTTC. Translation gives CASSYRGLVYEQFF.

This chain links TRBV5-6 with TRBJ1-3; the D gene is possibly TRBD1 (6 bases). CDR3 length equals 15 residues. Trimming removed 5 bases from V and 4 bases from J, with 16 bases in between. Per germline, CDR1 SGHDT and CDR2 YYEEEE. This chain's CDR3 is CASSFDRTFGNTIYF. CDR3 nucleotide sequence: TGTGCCAGCAGTTTCGACAGGACCTTCGGAAACACCATATATTTT. The full variable domain, in which reference TRBV5-6 and TRBJ1-3 provide the parts outside the CDR3, is DAGVTQSPTHLIKTRGQQVTLRCSPKSGHDTVSWYQQALGQGPQFIFQYYEEEERQRGNFPDRFSGHQFPNYSSELNVNALLLGDSALYLCASSFDRTFGNTIYFGEGSWLTVV.

J is TRBJ2-6 and V is TRBV15; 9 nucleotides match TRBD1. The CDR3 covers 16 residues. From germline, CDR1 is LNHNV and CDR2 YYDKDF (reference sequence). With V trimmed by 5 bases and J by 3 bases, 5 bases remained unmatched. Written as DNA, the CDR3 is TGTGCCACCAGCCCGACAGGGGGAGGTGGGGCCAACGTCCTGACTTTC. It specifies CATSPTGGGGANVLTF.

The chain recombines TRBV5-1 with TRBJ2-5, with D tentatively TRBD2 (5 bases). Trimming cost V 4 bases and J 2 bases, with 12 bases left between them. This CDR3 contains 14 residues. Per the germline V gene, CDR1 is SGHRS and CDR2 is YFSETQ. CDR3 coding DNA: TGCGCCAGCAGCATAGGACTTTTGCAAGAGACCCAGTACTTC. Translation: CASSIGLLQETQYF.

V and J are TRBV9 and TRBJ2-7; 11 bases are shared with TRBD2. CDR3 length equals 15 residues. Germline assignment: CDR1 SGDLS and CDR2 YYNGEE. Trimming took 2 bases from V and 6 from J; bases not matched to a gene: 7. The CDR3 sequence: CASSVTSGSISEQYF. The CDR3 bases are TGTGCCAGCAGCGTTACTAGCGGGAGTATCTCCGAGCAGTACTTC.

This chain uses TRBV19 with TRBJ2-1; 9 positions match TRBD1. Trimming took 5 bases from V and 7 from J; bases not matched to a gene: 12. CDR1 is LNHDA and CDR2 is SQIVND in the germline V gene (reference sequence). The CDR3 has 16 amino acids. CDR3: CASSFYTGTGLNEQFF. The CDR3 bases are TGTGCCAGTAGTTTCTACACCGGGACAGGGCTTAATGAGCAGTTCTTC.

In this sample, this clone turned up once. This chain connects TRBV7-3 to TRBJ2-3; 13 positions match TRBD2. Germline assignment: CDR1 SGHTA and CDR2 FQGTGA. The trim removed 2 bases at V and 2 bases at J, leaving 7 bases unmatched. The length of the CDR3 is 18 residues. The DNA for the CDR3 is TGTGCCAGCAGCTTAGCCTCGGGACTAGCGGGGATCACAGATACGCAGTATTTT. Translation: CASSLASGLAGITDTQYF.

CDR3 coding DNA: TGTGCCAGTAGTCCCCCCCCAGGGGCCGGAAACACCATATATTTT. Encoded protein: CASSPPPGAGNTIYF. The V gene is TRBV19, the J gene TRBJ1-3; a possible D gene is TRBD1 (6 bases). The CDR3 extends over 15 amino acids. V was pared by 5 bases and J by 4 bases, with 15 bases between. Germline CDR1 is LNHDA and CDR2 is SQIVND (reference sequence).